This entry concerns a single T cell receptor (beta chain). This sample stems from a study of CD4 and CD8 cells across lung adenocarcinoma regions. Localized lung adenocarcinoma, a non-small cell lung cancer, affected the donors. TCRdb passed the PCR reads through MiXCR, listing each CDR3 protein once. The sample yields 23,000 or so distinct CDR3 sequences, around 56% seen once. The CDR3 spans 13 residues. Germline assignment: CDR1 MNHNS and CDR2 SASEGT. This TCR derives from a male donor with lung adenocarcinoma. The CD4 and CD8 labels of this study may be unreliable. The chain employs TRBV6-1 and TRBJ2-5; D not resolved. The DNA end lines up better with TRBJ2-7; the J call may be wrong. What was sequenced was CD8+ T cells from the center of a lung tumor. The CDR3 spells CASSEIRKDEQYF. CDR3 DNA sequence: TGTGCCAGCAGTGAAATTCGGAAGGACGAGCAGTACTTC.